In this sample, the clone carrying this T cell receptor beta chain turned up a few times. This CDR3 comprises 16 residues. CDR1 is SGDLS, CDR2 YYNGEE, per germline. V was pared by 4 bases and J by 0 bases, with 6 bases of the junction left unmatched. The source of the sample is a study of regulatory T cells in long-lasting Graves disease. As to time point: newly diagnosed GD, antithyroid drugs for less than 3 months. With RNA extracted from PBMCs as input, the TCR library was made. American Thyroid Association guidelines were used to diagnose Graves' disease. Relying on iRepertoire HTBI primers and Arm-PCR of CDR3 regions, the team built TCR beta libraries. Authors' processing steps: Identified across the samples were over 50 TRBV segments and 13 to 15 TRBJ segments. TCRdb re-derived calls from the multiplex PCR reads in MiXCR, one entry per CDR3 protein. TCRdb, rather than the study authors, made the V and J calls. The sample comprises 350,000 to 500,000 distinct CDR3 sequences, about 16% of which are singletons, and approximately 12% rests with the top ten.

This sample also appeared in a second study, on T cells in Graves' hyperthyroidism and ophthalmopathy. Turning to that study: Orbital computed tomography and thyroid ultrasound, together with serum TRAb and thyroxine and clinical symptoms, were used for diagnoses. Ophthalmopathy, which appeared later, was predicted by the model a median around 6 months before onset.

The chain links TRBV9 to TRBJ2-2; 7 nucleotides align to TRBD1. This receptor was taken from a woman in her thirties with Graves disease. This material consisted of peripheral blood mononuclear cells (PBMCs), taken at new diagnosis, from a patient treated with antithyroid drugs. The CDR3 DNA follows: TGTGCCAGCAGCTTCACAGGGGAACCGAACACCGGGGAGCTGTTTTTT. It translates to CASSFTGEPNTGELFF.